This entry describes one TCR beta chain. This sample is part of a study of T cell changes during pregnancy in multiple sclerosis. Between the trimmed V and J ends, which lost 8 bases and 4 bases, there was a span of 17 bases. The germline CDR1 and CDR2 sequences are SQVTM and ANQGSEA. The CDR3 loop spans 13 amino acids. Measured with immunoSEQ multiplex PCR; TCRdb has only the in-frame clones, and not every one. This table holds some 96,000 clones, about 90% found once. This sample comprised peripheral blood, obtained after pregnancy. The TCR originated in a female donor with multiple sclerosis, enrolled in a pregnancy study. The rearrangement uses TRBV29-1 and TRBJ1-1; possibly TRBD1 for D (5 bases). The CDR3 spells CSINLRVGTEAFF. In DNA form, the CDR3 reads TGCAGCATTAACCTCAGGGTGGGCACTGAAGCTTTCTTT.